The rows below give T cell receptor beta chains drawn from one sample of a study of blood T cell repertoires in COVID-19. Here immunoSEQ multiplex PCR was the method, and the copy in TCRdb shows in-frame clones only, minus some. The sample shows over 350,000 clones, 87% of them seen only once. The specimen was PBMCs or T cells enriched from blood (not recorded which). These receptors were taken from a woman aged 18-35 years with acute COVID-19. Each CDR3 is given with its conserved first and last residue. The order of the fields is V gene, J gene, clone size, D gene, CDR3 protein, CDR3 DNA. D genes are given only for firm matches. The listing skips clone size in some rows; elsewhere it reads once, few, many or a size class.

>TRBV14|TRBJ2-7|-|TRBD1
CASSQGSRGPGEQYF
TGTGCCAGCAGCCAAGGTAGCAGGGGGCCTGGGGAGCAGTACTTC
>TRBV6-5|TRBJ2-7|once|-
CASTVTTTIFYEQYF
TGTGCCAGCACTGTGACTACCACAATCTTCTACGAGCAGTACTTC
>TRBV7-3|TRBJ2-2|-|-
CASSLVAGTGELFF
TGTGCCAGCAGCCTAGTTGCGGGGACCGGGGAGCTGTTTTTT
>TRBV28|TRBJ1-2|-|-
CASSLKGDYGYTF
TGTGCCAGCAGTTTAAAGGGGGACTATGGCTACACCTTC
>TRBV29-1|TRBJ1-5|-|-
CSVGQYSNQPQHF
TGCAGCGTTGGGCAATATAGCAATCAGCCCCAGCATTTT
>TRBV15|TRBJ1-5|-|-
CATSRDLYQPQHF
TGTGCCACCAGCAGAGATCTTTATCAGCCCCAGCATTTT
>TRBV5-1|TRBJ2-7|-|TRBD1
CASSDRVNEQYF
TGCGCCAGCAGCGACAGGGTCAACGAGCAGTACTTC
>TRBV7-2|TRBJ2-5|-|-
CASSFIETQYF
TGTGCCAGCAGCTTTATAGAGACCCAGTACTTC
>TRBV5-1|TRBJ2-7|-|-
CASSLGQEVYEQYF
TGCGCCAGCAGCTTGGGGCAGGAGGTGTACGAGCAGTACTTC
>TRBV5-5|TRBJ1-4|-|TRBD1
CASSPTGQGMEKLFF
TGTGCCAGCAGCCCAACCGGACAGGGGATGGAAAAACTGTTTTTT
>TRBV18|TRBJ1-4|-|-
CASSPFGSKTNEKLFF
TGTGCCAGCTCACCCTTCGGGTCCAAAACTAATGAAAAACTGTTTTTT
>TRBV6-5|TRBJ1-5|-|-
CASTAGSSAQHF
TGTGCCAGCACAGCCGGGTCTTCGGCCCAGCATTTT
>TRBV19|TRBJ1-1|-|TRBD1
CASSWDSSNTEAFF
TGTGCCAGTAGTTGGGACAGTAGTAACACTGAAGCTTTCTTT